Included here is one T cell receptor beta chain sequence, with context. This record comes from a study of T cell responses to AZD1222 COVID-19 vaccine. The germline gives CDR1 SQVTM, CDR2 ANQGSEA. The CDR3 is 14 residues long. Trimming stripped 8 bases from V and 1 base from J, with 16 bases between. Assay used: immunoSEQ multiplex PCR; TCRdb lists only in-frame clones, some missing. The profile shows 120,000 to 150,000 clones, about nine tenths of them singletons. The rearrangement uses TRBV29-1 and TRBJ2-3, with D possibly matching TRBD2 (5 bases). The TCR sequence derives from an adult in good health. This sample comprised peripheral blood, obtained on day 0 of AZD1222 vaccination. CDR3 residues: CSLAPSGRTDTQYF. CDR3 nucleotides: TGCAGCCTTGCGCCCAGCGGCCGCACAGATACGCAGTATTTT.